The T cell receptor beta chain described here comes from a study of T cell repertoires in cytomegalovirus infection. Study-level findings and limits: The cumulative frequency of public TCR beta families distinguished individuals who carried CMV together with the relevant HLA.

MiXCR, run by TCRdb on the reads, gives a single entry per CDR3 protein. This sample has just under 500,000 distinct CDR3 sequences, with 33% found just once. This CDR3 has 14 residues. V was trimmed by 2 bases and J by 2 bases, leaving 8 bases between them. Germline V gene sequence: CDR1 SGHTA, CDR2 FQGTGA. Concerning this clonotype itself: The antigen is not known.

Sample: cultured PBMCs, taken from culture after CMV antigen stimulation. V is TRBV7-3 and J is TRBJ2-3, with D unclear. The TCR originated in a human donor in good health (CMV status not recorded). Some clones in this sample may be carry-over from other donors' samples. This chain's CDR3 is CASSLGLDTDTQYF. The CDR3 coding sequence is TGTGCCAGCAGCTTAGGGCTAGACACAGATACGCAGTATTTT.